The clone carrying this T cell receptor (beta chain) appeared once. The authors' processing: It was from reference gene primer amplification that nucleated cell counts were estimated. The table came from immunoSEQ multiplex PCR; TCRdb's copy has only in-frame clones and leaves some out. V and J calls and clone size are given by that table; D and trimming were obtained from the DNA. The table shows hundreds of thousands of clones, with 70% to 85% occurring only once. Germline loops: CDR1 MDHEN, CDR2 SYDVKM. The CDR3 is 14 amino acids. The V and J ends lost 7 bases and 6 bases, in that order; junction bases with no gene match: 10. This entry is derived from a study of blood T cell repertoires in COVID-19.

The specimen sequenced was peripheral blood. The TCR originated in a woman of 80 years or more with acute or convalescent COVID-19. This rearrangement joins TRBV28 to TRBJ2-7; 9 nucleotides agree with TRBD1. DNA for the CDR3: TGTGCCAGCACCAGGGACAGGGATCTCAGCGAGCAGTACTTC. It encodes CASTRDRDLSEQYF.